The present T cell receptor (beta chain) was sequenced within a study of long-term antiretroviral therapy in people with HIV. The CDR3 totals 14 residues. The V and J ends lost 5 bases and 8 bases respectively, with 18 bases between them. The germline V gene encodes CDR1 LNHDA and CDR2 SQIVND (reference sequence). It was version v3.0 of the immunoSEQ assay that was run at survey level. The table came from immunoSEQ multiplex PCR; TCRdb's copy has only in-frame clones and leaves some out. This sample has 30,000 to 40,000 clones, with about four fifths found just once. The chain joins TRBV19 to TRBJ1-2, with D perhaps matching TRBD1 (5 bases). The material sequenced was unsorted PBMCs, taken 0.4 years before starting antiretroviral therapy. This receptor was obtained from a man between 18 and 29 years old with HIV. The CDR3 sequence is CASSLYTGEYGYTF. CDR3 in DNA: TGTGCCAGTAGTCTTTATACAGGAGAATACGGCTACACCTTC.